Shown below are 23 T cell receptor beta chains from a single sample sequenced in a study of blood T cell repertoires in COVID-19. Sequenced by immunoSEQ multiplex PCR; TCRdb stores in-frame clones only, minus some. The sample contains around 78,000 clones, about 80% of which appear only once. Material: peripheral blood. These receptors all come from a human donor in a cohort sampled during active COVID-19.

The J gene is TRBJ1-1, the V gene TRBV9; 9 bases match TRBD1. Trimming at V came to 4 bases and at J to 8 bases, leaving 12 bases not matched to a gene. The CDR3 runs to 15 residues. Per the germline V gene, CDR1 is SGDLS and CDR2 is YYNGEE. The CDR3 DNA reads as TGTGCCAGCAGCACGGGACAGGGATCGCGGGGAGAAGCTTTCTTT. Its translation is CASSTGQGSRGEAFF.

This clone was seen a few times. The J gene is TRBJ2-7, the V gene TRBV24-1; 7 bases match TRBD2. The length of the CDR3 is 13 residues. V shed 11 bases and J 5 bases; nucleotides not matched to a gene: 11. Looked up from germline, CDR1 is KGHDR and CDR2 is SFDVKD. The CDR3 nucleotides read TGTGCCAAGCTACTGAACAGCGGGGACGAGCAGTACTTC. It translates to CAKLLNSGDEQYF.

The chain joins TRBV11-3 to TRBJ2-3; D unresolved. The germline V gene has CDR1 SGHNT and CDR2 YENEEA. This CDR3 region has 11 residues. V lost 4 bases to trimming and J lost 3 bases, with 2 bases between them. The CDR3 DNA reads TGTGCCAGCAGCTCTACAGATACGCAGTATTTT. The encoded protein is CASSSTDTQYF.

The V and J genes are TRBV4-1 and TRBJ2-7; TRBD1 matches 9 bases. Losses at the gene ends were 4 bases for V and 2 bases for J; bases not matched to a gene: 6. CDR3 length equals 15 residues. Germline lookup yields CDR1 MGHRA and CDR2 YSYEKL. The CDR3 coding sequence is TGCGCCAGCAGCCGTGCCGGGACAGGGACCTACGAGCAGTACTTC. It encodes CASSRAGTGTYEQYF.

This chain links TRBV4-2 with TRBJ2-4; 7 nucleotides match TRBD2. The germline V gene encodes CDR1 LGHNA and CDR2 YNFKEQ. V gave up 0 bases and J gave up 7 bases; unmatched junction bases: 6. The CDR3 contains 15 residues. CDR3 loop: CASSQDSASGNIQYF. The DNA for the CDR3 is TGTGCCAGCAGCCAAGATTCGGCTAGCGGCAACATTCAGTACTTC.

This clone was counted between two and nine times. V usage is TRBV30 and J usage is TRBJ2-3; maybe TRBD2 (7 bases). V lost 6 bases and J 5 bases, leaving 24 bases between the germline ends. Germline assignment: CDR1 GTSNPN and CDR2 SVGIG (reference sequence). This CDR3 has 16 residues. CDR3 in amino acids: CACATRGGGPVDTQYF. The CDR3 nucleotides are TGTGCCTGCGCCACCCGTGGGGGGGGGCCTGTAGATACGCAGTATTTT.

The chain uses TRBV7-9 and TRBJ1-1; 7 nucleotides line up with TRBD1. Per germline, CDR1 SEHNR and CDR2 FQNEAQ (reference sequence). This CDR3 comprises 15 residues. Losses at the gene ends were 2 bases for V and 7 bases for J; bases not matched to a gene: 10. The CDR3 protein is CASSLHPLDRDEAFF. CDR3 nucleotide sequence: TGTGCCAGCAGCTTACATCCCCTCGACAGGGATGAAGCTTTCTTT.

The rearrangement uses TRBV21-1 and TRBJ1-1; TRBD1 is taken as the D call from the table, unchecked against the DNA. TRBV21-1 is labeled a pseudogene. The CDR3 sequence is 15 residues long. The CDR3 here is CASSKDYRSYTEAFF. The CDR3 DNA reads as TGTGCCAGCAGCAAAGACTACAGGAGTTACACTGAAGCTTTCTTT.

V gene TRBV6-5 combines with J gene TRBJ1-2; D ambiguous. V lost 8 bases and J lost 8, with 18 bases in between. The CDR3 runs to 13 residues. The germline gives CDR1 MNHEY, CDR2 SVGAGI. This CDR3 is CASRSRGRGGYTF. Here the CDR3 DNA reads TGTGCCAGCCGAAGTCGGGGAAGAGGGGGCTACACCTTC.

This chain uses TRBV6-2 or TRBV6-3 with TRBJ2-7; TRBD1 matches at 9 bases. J was trimmed by 4 bases and V by 6 bases; bases with no gene match: 13. This CDR3 contains 16 residues. Germline V lookup: CDR1 MNHEY, CDR2 SVGEGT. For the CDR3, the DNA is TGTGCCAGCAGCCCCGGGACAGGGCGATCCTTATACGAGCAGTACTTC. This translates into CASSPGTGRSLYEQYF.

The V and J genes are TRBV11-2 and TRBJ2-7, with 9 bases aligning to TRBD1. The germline V gene encodes CDR1 SGHAT and CDR2 FQNNGV. Trimming took 3 bases from V and 5 from J; bases not matched to a gene: 5. The CDR3 sequence is 14 residues long. The CDR3 loop reads CASSLGQGVDEQYF. The CDR3 region has the DNA TGTGCCAGCAGCTTGGGACAGGGTGTCGACGAGCAGTACTTC.

The chain recombines TRBV29-1 with TRBJ2-7; 8 nucleotides agree with TRBD2. There are 12 residues in the CDR3. Per the germline V gene, CDR1 is SQVTM and CDR2 is ANQGSEA. J gave up 5 bases and V 7 bases, and 7 bases lay outside the gene matches. CDR3: CSAGRGAHEQYF. CDR3 DNA sequence: TGCAGCGCCGGGCGGGGGGCACACGAGCAGTACTTC.

V is TRBV7-2 and J is TRBJ1-1, with a possible D match to TRBD1 (5 bases). CDR1 and CDR2 (germline): SGHTA, FQGNSA. The CDR3 sequence is 15 residues long. Trimming pared 1 base from V and 5 bases from J, leaving 14 bases between. The CDR3 is CASSLVQGAGTEAFF. CDR3 sequence (DNA): TGTGCCAGCAGCTTAGTTCAGGGCGCGGGAACTGAAGCTTTCTTT. Full variable domain (remainder filled in from reference TRBV7-2 and TRBJ1-1): GAGVSQSPSNKVTEKGKDVELRCDPISGHTALYWYRQSLGQGLEFLIYFQGNSAPDKSGLPSDRFSAERTGGSVSTLTIQRTQQEDSAVYLCASSLVQGAGTEAFFGQGTRLTVV.

This sequence joins TRBV5-6 and TRBJ2-2; possible D gene TRBD1, 5 bases. CDR1 SGHDT and CDR2 YYEEEE come from the germline V gene. This CDR3 comprises 19 residues. The ends were cut back, 3 bases at V and 7 bases at J, with 28 bases in the middle. The CDR3 is CASSWIGPRKRTSGGELFF. The CDR3 DNA reads as TGTGCCAGCAGCTGGATCGGACCGAGAAAACGGACATCGGGCGGGGAGCTGTTTTTT.

This chain connects TRBV4-1 to TRBJ1-2; 9 bases map to TRBD1. V was clipped by 4 bases and J by 5 bases; unmatched bases: 11. The CDR3 is 16 residues long. The germline gives CDR1 MGHRA, CDR2 YSYEKL. CDR3 DNA sequence: TGCGCCAGCAGCCGGACCTCGGGGACAGGGCCTTATGGCTACACCTTC. It specifies CASSRTSGTGPYGYTF.

V gene TRBV7-2 combines with J gene TRBJ2-4, with 9 positions matching TRBD2. CDR1 and CDR2 from the germline V gene are SGHTA and FQGNSA. This CDR3 region has 16 residues. V lost 5 bases, J lost 7 bases, and 12 bases stayed unmatched. The CDR3: CASSTSTGTSLNIQYF. The CDR3 DNA sequence: TGTGCCAGCAGCACATCGACGGGGACTAGCTTGAACATTCAGTACTTC.

The V call is TRBV7-9, the J call TRBJ2-7; D remains unclear. This CDR3 region has 13 residues. Between the trimmed V and J ends, which lost 5 bases and 5 bases, there was a span of 13 bases. Germline CDR1 is SEHNR and CDR2 is FQNEAQ (reference sequence). The CDR3 DNA reads as TGTGCCAGCAGCCGACGACCTGCGGACGAGCAGTACTTC. Translated, it gives CASSRRPADEQYF. The full variable domain, with the rest looked up from reference TRBV7-9 and TRBJ2-7, is DTGVSQNPRHKITKRGQNVTFRCDPISEHNRLYWYRQTLGQGPEFLTYFQNEAQLEKSRLLSDRFSAERPKGSFSTLEIQRTEQGDSAMYLCASSRRPADEQYFGPGTRLTVT.

The chain joins TRBV21-1 to TRBJ2-5; TRBD1 reflects the table's D call only, with no check against the DNA. TRBV21-1 is recorded as a pseudogene. The length of the CDR3 is 17 residues. The CDR3 DNA reads as TGTGCCAGCAGCAGACCCCTCCTGACAGGGGGAGGAGAGACCCAGTACTTC. Its protein product is CASSRPLLTGGGETQYF.

This clone has a handful of counts. The genes are TRBV5-1 and TRBJ2-2; 7 bases align to TRBD2. J lost 2 bases, V lost 2 bases, and 6 bases had no gene match. The V gene's germline CDR1 is SGHRS and CDR2 YFSETQ. The length of the CDR3 is 16 residues. CDR3 sequence: CASSLTAGINTGELFF. CDR3 nucleotide sequence: TGCGCCAGCAGCTTAACAGCGGGAATTAACACCGGGGAGCTGTTTTTT.

The chain couples TRBV15 to TRBJ1-5; weak D call: TRBD1 (5 bases). The CDR3 spans 14 residues. V was trimmed by 5 bases and J by 0 bases, leaving 8 bases between them. Germline V gene sequence: CDR1 LNHNV, CDR2 YYDKDF (reference sequence). CDR3 sequence: CATSADSSNQPQHF. For the CDR3, the DNA is TGTGCCACCAGCGCAGACAGTAGCAATCAGCCCCAGCATTTT.

CDR3 bases: TGTGCCAGCAGCCAACTACCTGGGACAGTGGCATCCCACCTCGGCTACACCTTC. Encoded protein: CASSQLPGTVASHLGYTF. This chain uses TRBV3-1 (or the pseudogene TRBV3-2) with TRBJ1-2; 7 bases match TRBD1. V shed 2 bases, J shed 8 bases, and the junction held 20 bases outside the gene matches. The CDR3 is 18 amino acids. Germline lookup yields CDR1 LGHDT and CDR2 YNNKEL (reference sequence).

Sample share makes this clone medium-sized. The rearrangement links TRBV6-5 to TRBJ1-2, with D possibly matching TRBD1 (6 bases). The CDR3 spans 15 residues. V lost 0 bases to trimming and J lost 8 bases, with 16 bases between them. The germline V gene encodes CDR1 MNHEY and CDR2 SVGAGI. The CDR3 is CASSYSTGTVGGYTF. The CDR3 DNA follows: TGTGCCAGCAGTTACTCTACAGGGACCGTGGGAGGCTACACCTTC.

The chain recombines TRBV18 with TRBJ2-7; TRBD1 matches at 9 bases. V was clipped by 6 bases and J by 6 bases; unmatched bases: 12. CDR1 and CDR2 from the germline V gene are KGHSH and LQKENI. CDR3 length: 15 amino acids. The CDR3 region is CASSRSRDRVGEQYF. DNA of the CDR3: TGTGCCAGCTCCCGATCCCGGGACAGGGTCGGCGAGCAGTACTTC. Together with reference TRBV18 and TRBJ2-7, the CDR3 gives the full variable domain: NAGVMQNPRHLVRRRGQEARLRCSPMKGHSHVYWYRQLPEEGLKFMVYLQKENIIDESGMPKERFSAEFPKEGPSILRIQQVVRGDSAAYFCASSRSRDRVGEQYFGPGTRLTVT.